This TCR beta chain derives from a study of regulatory T cells in long-lasting Graves disease (dated by TCRdb to the early 2020s). About the investigation overall: To count as having persistent Graves' disease, a patient had to have received antithyroid drug treatment for over 5 years with TSH receptor autoantibodies remaining persistently positive. A total of 35 or so samples underwent TCR sequencing: about 13 from persistent and around 20 from newly diagnosed Graves' disease patients. The study was conducted in China and was registered as a clinical trial. On average, persistent Graves' disease patients in the clinical cohort had been on antithyroid drugs for around 9.5 years. Peripheral blood TCR sequencing and RNA sequencing compared persistent Graves' disease patients with newly diagnosed Graves' disease patients. The research as a whole found: The authors acknowledged the small sample size as a limitation that may reduce accuracy. A larger number of public clonotypes was shared among persistent patients (around 3,000) than among newly diagnosed patients (roughly 970). Preferential use of TRBV28, TRBJ1-2 and TRBJ2-5 was observed in persistent disease, whereas TRBV20-1 and TRBJ2-1 were favored in newly diagnosed disease. Only the TCR beta chain was sequenced and analyzed. Because the primary lesion, thyroid tissue, could not be accessed, the study looked at peripheral blood alone. Compared with newly diagnosed patients, patients with persistent Graves' disease had lower TCR Shannon entropy and fewer highly expanded clones, which suggests clonal expansion.

A note on this clonotype: It lacks a known antigen. Base-call qualities are not available, and no considerably larger clone is one nucleotide away.

To prepare the library, multiplex PCR was applied. The listed sequencing device is Illumina HiSeq 4000. TCR beta libraries were built with iRepertoire HTBI primers and Arm-PCR amplification of CDR3 regions. Gel purification was performed on PCR products prior to sequencing. Per the authors' processing: Gene usage analysis of CDR3 amino acid clonotypes used the approximately 62 TRBV and 12 to 15 TRBJ segments found across samples. COPE and FqMerger were used to merge the filtered high-quality paired reads into contigs. BLAST was used to align contigs to IMGT TRBV, TRBD and TRBJ reference genes, and CDR3 was defined according to IMGT. Any clonotype with a frequency above 0.1% was counted as a highly expanded clone. Shannon entropy served as the measure of repertoire diversity, while the Gini coefficient captured V-J evenness. Clonotypes shared by more than one individual were considered public. TCRdb ran its own pipeline on the public reads, namely fastp trimming at Q25 and MiXCR clone calling, and kept in-frame beta chains. A single entry per CDR3 protein holds the most common genes and DNA from its merged rows. The V and J calls reflect TCRdb's pipeline rather than the authors' work. In this sample the table shows nearly 350,000 distinct CDR3 sequences, 20% of which occur a single time. 29% of the sample is in the top ten clones.

The cysteine opens and the phenylalanine closes a CDR3 of 17 amino acids. CDR3 DNA is the only sequence kept; it has 51 bases, read in frame from the first base. The germline ends are 23 bases apart after V is trimmed by 4 bases and J by 5 bases. For CDR1 and CDR2, the germline V gene (reference sequence) lists LNHDA and SQIVND. What this sample's time point label stands for: persistent/refractory GD, antithyroid drugs over 5 years with positive TRAb. For both TCR sequencing and RNA sequencing, RNA was extracted from PBMCs using TRIzol. The diagnosis of Graves' disease followed American Thyroid Association guidelines. Patients were recruited from an endocrinology department in Xi'an, China. From each patient, about 9.7 milliliters of peripheral blood was collected into an EDTA anticoagulant tube. Ficoll Paque Plus density gradient separation was used to isolate PBMCs, and no further T cell sorting was performed. An Agilent 2100 Bioanalyzer and agarose gel were used to assess RNA quality, and a NanoDrop 2000 was used to measure RNA concentration.

The starting material was peripheral blood mononuclear cells (PBMCs), obtained when the disease was refractory, from a patient treated with antithyroid drugs. The clonotype was recovered from a female donor with Graves disease. The V gene is TRBV19 and the J gene is TRBJ2-5; the D gene is possibly TRBD1 or TRBD2, each agreeing over 6 bases. This receptor carries the CDR3 CASSKIGGRGFGETQYF. At the DNA level, the sequence is TGTGCCAGTAGTAAGATCGGGGGCAGGGGATTTGGGGAGACCCAGTACTTC. Extended through the reference TRBV19 and TRBJ2-5 proteins, this CDR3 yields the full variable domain: DGGITQSPKYLFRKEGQNVTLSCEQNLNHDAMYWYRQDPGQGLRLIYYSQIVNDFQKGDIAEGYSVSREKKESFPLTVTSAQKNPTAFYLCASSKIGGRGFGETQYFGPGTRLLVL.